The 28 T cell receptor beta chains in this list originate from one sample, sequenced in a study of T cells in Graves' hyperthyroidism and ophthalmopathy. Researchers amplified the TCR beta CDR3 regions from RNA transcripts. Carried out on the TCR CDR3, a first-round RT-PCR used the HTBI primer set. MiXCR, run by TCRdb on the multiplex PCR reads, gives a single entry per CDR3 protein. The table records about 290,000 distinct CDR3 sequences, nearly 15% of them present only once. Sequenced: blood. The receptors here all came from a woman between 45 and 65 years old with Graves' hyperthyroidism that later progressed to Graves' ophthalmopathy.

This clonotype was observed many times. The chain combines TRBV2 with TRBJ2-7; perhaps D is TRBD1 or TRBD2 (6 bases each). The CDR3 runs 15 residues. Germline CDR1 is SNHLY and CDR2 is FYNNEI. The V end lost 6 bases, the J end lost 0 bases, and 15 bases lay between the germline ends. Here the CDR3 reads CASSGDRTNSYEQYF. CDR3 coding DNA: TGTGCCAGCAGCGGAGACAGGACTAACTCCTACGAGCAGTACTTC.

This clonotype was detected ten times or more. The CDR3 spells CSAREAVSSTDTQYF. DNA of the CDR3: TGCAGTGCTAGAGAGGCGGTTTCTAGCACAGATACGCAGTATTTT. V usage is TRBV20-1 and J usage is TRBJ2-3; unclear D gene. The CDR3 sequence is 15 residues long. Looked up from germline, CDR1 is DFQATT and CDR2 is SNEGSKA (reference sequence). V lost 0 bases, J lost 0 bases, and 10 bases lay in between.

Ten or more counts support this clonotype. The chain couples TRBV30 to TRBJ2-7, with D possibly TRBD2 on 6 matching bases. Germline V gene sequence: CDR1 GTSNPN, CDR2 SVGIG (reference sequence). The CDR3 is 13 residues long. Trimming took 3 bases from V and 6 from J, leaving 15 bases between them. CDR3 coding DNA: TGTGCCTGGAGCTCGGACTATGGAGGCGAGCAGTACTTC. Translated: CAWSSDYGGEQYF.

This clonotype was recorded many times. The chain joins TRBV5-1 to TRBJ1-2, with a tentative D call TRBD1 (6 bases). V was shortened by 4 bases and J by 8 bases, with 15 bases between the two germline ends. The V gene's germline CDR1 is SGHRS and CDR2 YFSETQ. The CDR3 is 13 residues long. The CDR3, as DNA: TGCGCCAGCAGCGTACCAGGGGTCGCGGGCTACACCTTC. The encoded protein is CASSVPGVAGYTF.

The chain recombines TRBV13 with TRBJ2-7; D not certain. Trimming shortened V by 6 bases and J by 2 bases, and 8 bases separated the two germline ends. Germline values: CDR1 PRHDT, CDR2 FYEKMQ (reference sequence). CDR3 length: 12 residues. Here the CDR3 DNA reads TGTGCCAGCAGTGACGGCACCTACGAGCAGTACTTC. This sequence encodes CASSDGTYEQYF.

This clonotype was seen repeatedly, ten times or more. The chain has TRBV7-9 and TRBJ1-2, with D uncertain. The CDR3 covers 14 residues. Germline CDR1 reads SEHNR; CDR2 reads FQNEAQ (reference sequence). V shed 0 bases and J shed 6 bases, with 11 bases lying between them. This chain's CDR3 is CASSLAGTDHGYTF. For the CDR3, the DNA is TGTGCCAGCAGCTTAGCGGGCACCGACCATGGCTACACCTTC.

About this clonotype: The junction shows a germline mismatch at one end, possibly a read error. CDR3 sequence reads: CASSPPSGRTYKQYF. The CDR3 DNA reads TGTGCCAGCAGCCCGCCGTCGGGCAGGACCTACAAGCAGTACTTC. This sequence joins TRBV4-2 and TRBJ2-7, with D unresolved. The CDR3 spans 15 residues. CDR1 and CDR2 from the germline V gene are LGHNA and YNFKEQ.

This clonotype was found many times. CDR3 in DNA: TGTGCCAGCTCAACAGGGGAGAACACTGAAGCTTTCTTT. It codes for CASSTGENTEAFF. The chain links TRBV18 to TRBJ1-1; TRBD1 agrees at 7 bases. Germline CDR1 reads KGHSH; CDR2 reads LQKENI. V gave up 5 bases and J gave up 1 base; unmatched junction bases: 1. CDR3 length: 13 amino acids.

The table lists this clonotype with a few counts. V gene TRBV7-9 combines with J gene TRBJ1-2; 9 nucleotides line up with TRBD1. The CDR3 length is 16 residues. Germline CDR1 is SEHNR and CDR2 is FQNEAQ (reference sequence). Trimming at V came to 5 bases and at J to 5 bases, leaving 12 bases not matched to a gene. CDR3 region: CASSRDREGTPYGYTF. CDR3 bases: TGTGCCAGCAGCCGGGACAGGGAGGGAACCCCTTATGGCTACACCTTC.

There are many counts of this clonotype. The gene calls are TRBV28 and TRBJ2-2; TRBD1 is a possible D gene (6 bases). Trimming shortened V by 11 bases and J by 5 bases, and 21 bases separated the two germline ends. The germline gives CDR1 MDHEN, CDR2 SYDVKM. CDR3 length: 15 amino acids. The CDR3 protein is CASRIGTRDTGELFF. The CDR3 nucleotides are TGTGCCTCCCGCATCGGGACAAGAGATACCGGGGAGCTGTTTTTT.

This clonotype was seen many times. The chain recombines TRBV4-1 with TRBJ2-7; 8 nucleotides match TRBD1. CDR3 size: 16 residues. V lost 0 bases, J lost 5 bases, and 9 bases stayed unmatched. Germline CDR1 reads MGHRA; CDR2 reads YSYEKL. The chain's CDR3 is CASSQDRDRRRHEQYF. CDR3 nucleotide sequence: TGCGCCAGCAGCCAAGATCGGGACAGGAGGAGGCACGAGCAGTACTTC.

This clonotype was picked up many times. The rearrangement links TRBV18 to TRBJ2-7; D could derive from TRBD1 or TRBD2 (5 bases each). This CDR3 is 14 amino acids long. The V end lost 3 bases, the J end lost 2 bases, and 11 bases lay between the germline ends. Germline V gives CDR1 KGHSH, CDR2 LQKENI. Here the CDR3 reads CASSPWDGAYEQYF. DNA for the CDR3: TGTGCCAGCTCACCTTGGGACGGAGCCTACGAGCAGTACTTC.

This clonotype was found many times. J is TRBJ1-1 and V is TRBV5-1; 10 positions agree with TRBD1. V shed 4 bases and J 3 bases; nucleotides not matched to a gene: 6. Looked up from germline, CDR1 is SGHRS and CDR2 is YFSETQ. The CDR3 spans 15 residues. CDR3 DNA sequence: TGCGCCAGCAGCGCGCCGGGACAGGGGCACACTGAAGCTTTCTTT. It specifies CASSAPGQGHTEAFF.

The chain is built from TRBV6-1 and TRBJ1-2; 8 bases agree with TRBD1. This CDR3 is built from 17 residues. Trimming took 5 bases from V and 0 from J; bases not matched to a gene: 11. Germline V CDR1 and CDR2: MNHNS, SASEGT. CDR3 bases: TGTGCCAGCAGTCGCCGCCGGGACAGGCCTTCTAACTATGGCTACACCTTC. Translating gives CASSRRRDRPSNYGYTF.

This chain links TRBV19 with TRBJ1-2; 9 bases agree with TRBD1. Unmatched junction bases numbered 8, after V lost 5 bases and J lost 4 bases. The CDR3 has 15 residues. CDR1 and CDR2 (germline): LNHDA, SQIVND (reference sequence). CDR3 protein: CASSPGTGFAYGYTF. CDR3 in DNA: TGTGCCAGTAGTCCCGGGACAGGGTTTGCCTATGGCTACACCTTC.

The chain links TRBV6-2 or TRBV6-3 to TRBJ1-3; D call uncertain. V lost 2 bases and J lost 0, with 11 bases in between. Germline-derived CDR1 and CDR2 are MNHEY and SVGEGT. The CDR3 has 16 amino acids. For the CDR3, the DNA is TGTGCCAGCAGTTACCGAACCGGGGTCTCTGGAAACACCATATATTTT. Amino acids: CASSYRTGVSGNTIYF.

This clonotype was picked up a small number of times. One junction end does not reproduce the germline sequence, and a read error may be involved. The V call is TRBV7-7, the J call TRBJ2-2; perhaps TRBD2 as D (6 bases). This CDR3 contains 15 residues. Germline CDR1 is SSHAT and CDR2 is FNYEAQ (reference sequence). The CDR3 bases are TGTGCTAGCAATGCGGGGCGAGAGGGGACCGGGGAGCTGTTTTTT. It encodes CASNAGREGTGELFF.

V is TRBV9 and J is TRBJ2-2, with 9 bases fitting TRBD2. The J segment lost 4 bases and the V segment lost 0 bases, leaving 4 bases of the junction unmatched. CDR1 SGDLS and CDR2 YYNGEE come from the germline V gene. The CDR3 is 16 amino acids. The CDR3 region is CASSVVAGVGTGELFF. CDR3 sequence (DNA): TGTGCCAGCAGCGTAGTAGCGGGAGTGGGCACCGGGGAGCTGTTTTTT.

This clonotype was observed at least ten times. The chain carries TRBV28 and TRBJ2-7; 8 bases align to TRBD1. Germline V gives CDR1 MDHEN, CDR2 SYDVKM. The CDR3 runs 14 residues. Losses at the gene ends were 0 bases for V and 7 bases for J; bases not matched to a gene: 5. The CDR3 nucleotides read TGTGCCAGCAGTTTATGGCAGGGGGCGGGTGAGCAGTACTTC. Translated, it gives CASSLWQGAGEQYF.

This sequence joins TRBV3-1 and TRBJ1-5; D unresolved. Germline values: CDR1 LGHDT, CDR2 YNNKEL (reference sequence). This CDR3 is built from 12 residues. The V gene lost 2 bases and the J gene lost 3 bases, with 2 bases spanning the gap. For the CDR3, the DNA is TGTGCCAGCAGCCAACCCAATCAGCCCCAGCATTTT. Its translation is CASSQPNQPQHF.

The CDR3 loop reads CASSGRQGAADTQYF. Written as DNA, the CDR3 is TGTGCCAGTAGTGGGCGACAGGGGGCCGCAGATACGCAGTATTTT. The chain recombines TRBV19 with TRBJ2-3, with 10 bases aligning to TRBD1. The CDR3 consists of 15 residues. V shed 5 bases and J 4 bases; nucleotides not matched to a gene: 6. Germline values: CDR1 LNHDA, CDR2 SQIVND (reference sequence).

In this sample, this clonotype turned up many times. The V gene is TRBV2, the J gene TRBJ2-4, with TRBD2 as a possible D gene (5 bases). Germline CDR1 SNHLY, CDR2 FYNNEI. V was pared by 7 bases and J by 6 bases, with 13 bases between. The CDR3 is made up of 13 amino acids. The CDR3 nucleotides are TGTGCCAGCAATTCGGAGGCCCCAAACATTCAGTACTTC. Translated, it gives CASNSEAPNIQYF.

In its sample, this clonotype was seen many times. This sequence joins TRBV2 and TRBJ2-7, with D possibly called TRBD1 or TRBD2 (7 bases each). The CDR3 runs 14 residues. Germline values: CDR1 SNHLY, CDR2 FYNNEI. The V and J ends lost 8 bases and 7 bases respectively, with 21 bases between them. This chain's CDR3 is CASRPQGGLLEQYF. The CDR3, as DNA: TGTGCCAGCCGACCCCAGGGGGGGCTTCTAGAGCAGTACTTC.

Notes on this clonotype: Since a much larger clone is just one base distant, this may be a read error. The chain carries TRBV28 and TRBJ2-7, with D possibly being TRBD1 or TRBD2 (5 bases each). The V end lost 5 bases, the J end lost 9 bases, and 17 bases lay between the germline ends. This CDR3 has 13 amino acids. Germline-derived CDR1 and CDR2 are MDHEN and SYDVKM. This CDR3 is CASSATGGWGQYF. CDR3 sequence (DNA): TGTGCCAGCAGTGCTACAGGCGGGTGGGGGCAGTACTTC.

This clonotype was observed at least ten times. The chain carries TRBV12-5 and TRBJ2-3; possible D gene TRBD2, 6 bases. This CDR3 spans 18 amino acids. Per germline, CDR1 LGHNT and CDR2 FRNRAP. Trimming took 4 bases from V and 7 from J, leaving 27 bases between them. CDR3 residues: CASGSKGGRDGERNTQYF. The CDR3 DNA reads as TGTGCTAGTGGTTCTAAGGGAGGTCGGGACGGAGAAAGAAATACGCAGTATTTT.

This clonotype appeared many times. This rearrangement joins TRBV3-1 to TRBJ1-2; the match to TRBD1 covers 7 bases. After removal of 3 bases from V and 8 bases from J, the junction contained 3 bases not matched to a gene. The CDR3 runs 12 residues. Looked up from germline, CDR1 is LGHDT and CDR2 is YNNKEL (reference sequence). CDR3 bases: TGTGCCAGCAGCCAGACAGGGATAGGCTACACCTTC. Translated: CASSQTGIGYTF.

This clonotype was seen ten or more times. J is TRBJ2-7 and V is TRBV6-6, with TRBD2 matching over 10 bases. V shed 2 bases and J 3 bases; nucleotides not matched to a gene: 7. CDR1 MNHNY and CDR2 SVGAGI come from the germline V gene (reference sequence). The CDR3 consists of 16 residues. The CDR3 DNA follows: TGTGCCAGCAGTTACCCCGGGCCTAGCGGGAGCTACGAGCAGTACTTC. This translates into CASSYPGPSGSYEQYF.

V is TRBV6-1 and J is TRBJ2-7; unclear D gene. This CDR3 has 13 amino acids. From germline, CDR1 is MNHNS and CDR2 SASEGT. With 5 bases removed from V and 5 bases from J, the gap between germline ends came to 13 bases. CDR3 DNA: TGTGCCAGCAGTATCCGGGTTTCCCACGAGCAGTACTTC. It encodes CASSIRVSHEQYF.